This TCR beta chain comes out of a study of blood T cell repertoires in COVID-19. Overall study: Specimens from acute and convalescent COVID-19 originated in the United States, Italy and Spain.

Only in-frame clones appear in the TCRdb table, and some are missing; sequencing was by immunoSEQ multiplex PCR. The table shows about 150,000 clones, with around 86% occurring only once. The CDR3 consists of 15 residues. V gave up 1 base and J gave up 4 bases; unmatched junction bases: 4. Germline V gene lookup returns CDR1 GTSNPN and CDR2 SVGIG (reference sequence). The origin of this receptor is a man between 45 and 60 years old who had recovered from COVID-19. The specimen was peripheral blood. This sequence joins TRBV30 and TRBJ2-1; 10 nucleotides match TRBD1. This CDR3 is CAWSDGTGVYNEQFF. In DNA, the CDR3 is TGTGCCTGGAGTGACGGGACAGGGGTTTACAATGAGCAGTTCTTC.